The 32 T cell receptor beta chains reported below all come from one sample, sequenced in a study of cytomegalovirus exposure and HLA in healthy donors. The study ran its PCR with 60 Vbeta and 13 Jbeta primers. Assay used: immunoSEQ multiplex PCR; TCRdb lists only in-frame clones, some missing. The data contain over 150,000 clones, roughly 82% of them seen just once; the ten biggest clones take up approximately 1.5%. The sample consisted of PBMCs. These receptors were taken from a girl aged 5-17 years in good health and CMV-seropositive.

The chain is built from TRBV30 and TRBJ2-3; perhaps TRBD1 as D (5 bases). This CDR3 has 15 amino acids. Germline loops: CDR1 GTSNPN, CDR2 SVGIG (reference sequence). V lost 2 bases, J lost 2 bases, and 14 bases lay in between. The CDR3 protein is CAWSKGAVPTDTQYF. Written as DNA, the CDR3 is TGTGCCTGGAGTAAAGGGGCGGTTCCCACAGATACGCAGTATTTT.

As DNA, the CDR3 is TGTGCCAGTAGTATTGGCCAGAACACTGAAGCTTTCTTT. Translation gives CASSIGQNTEAFF. J is TRBJ1-1 and V is TRBV19, with D unclear. Trimming pared 3 bases from V and 1 base from J, leaving 6 bases between. Germline V gene lookup returns CDR1 LNHDA and CDR2 SQIVND (reference sequence). This CDR3 has 13 amino acids.

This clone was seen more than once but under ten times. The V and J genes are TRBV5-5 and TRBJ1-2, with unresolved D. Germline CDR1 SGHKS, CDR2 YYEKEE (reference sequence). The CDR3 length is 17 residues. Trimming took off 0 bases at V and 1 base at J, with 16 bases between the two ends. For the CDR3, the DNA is TGTGCCAGCAGCTTGGGTGCCCGAGGAGGGAATAACTATGGCTACACCTTC. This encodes CASSLGARGGNNYGYTF.

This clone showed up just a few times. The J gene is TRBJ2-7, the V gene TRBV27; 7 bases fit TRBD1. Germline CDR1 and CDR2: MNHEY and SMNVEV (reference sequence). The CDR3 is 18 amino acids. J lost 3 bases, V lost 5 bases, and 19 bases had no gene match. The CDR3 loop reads CASSPGTEKYGADYEQYF. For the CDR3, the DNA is TGTGCCAGCAGTCCCGGGACAGAGAAATACGGTGCGGACTACGAGCAGTACTTC.

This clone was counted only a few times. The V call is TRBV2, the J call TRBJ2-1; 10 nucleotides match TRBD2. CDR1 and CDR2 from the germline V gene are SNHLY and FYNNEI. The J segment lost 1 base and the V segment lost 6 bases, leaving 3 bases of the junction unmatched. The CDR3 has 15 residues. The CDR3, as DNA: TGTGCCAGCAGCGCTAGCGGGAGTTCCTACAATGAGCAGTTCTTC. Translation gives CASSASGSSYNEQFF.

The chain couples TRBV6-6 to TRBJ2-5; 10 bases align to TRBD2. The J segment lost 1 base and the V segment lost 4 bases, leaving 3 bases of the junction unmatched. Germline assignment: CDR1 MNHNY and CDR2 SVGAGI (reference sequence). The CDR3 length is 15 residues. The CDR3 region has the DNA TGTGCCAGCAGTTCCGCTAGCGGGGGCCAAGAGACCCAGTACTTC. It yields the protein CASSSASGGQETQYF.

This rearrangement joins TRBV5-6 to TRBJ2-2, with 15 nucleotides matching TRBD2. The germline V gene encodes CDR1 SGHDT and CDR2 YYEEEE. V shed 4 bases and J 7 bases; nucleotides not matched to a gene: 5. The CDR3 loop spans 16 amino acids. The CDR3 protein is CASSRGLAGGVGELFF. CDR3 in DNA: TGTGCCAGCAGCCGAGGACTAGCGGGAGGGGTCGGGGAGCTGTTTTTT. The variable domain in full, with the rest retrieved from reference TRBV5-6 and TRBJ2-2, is DAGVTQSPTHLIKTRGQQVTLRCSPKSGHDTVSWYQQALGQGPQFIFQYYEEEERQRGNFPDRFSGHQFPNYSSELNVNALLLGDSALYLCASSRGLAGGVGELFFGEGSRLTVL.

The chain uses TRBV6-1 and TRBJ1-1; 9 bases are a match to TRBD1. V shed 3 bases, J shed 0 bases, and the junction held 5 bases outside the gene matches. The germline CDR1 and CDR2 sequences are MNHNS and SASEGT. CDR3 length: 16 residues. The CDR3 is CASSEYRGRVNTEAFF. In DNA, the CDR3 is TGTGCCAGCAGTGAGTACAGGGGGCGAGTGAACACTGAAGCTTTCTTT.

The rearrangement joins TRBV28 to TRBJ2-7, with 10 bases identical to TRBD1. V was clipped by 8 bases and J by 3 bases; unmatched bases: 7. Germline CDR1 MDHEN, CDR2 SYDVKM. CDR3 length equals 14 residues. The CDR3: CASGHGTGVYEQYF. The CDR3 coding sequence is TGTGCCAGCGGACACGGGACAGGGGTCTACGAGCAGTACTTC.

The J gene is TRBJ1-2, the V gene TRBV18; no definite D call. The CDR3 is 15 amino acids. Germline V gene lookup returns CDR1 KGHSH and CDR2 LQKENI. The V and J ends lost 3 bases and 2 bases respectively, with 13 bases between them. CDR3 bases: TGTGCCAGCTCACCTTTGCAGGAACAAAACTATGGCTACACCTTC. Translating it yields CASSPLQEQNYGYTF.

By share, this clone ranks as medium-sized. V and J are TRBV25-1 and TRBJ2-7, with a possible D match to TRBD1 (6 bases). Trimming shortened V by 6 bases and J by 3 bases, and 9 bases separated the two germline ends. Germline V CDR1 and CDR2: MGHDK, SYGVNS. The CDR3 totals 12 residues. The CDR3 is CASSRGSYEQYF. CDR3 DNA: TGTGCCAGCAGCAGGGGTAGCTACGAGCAGTACTTC.

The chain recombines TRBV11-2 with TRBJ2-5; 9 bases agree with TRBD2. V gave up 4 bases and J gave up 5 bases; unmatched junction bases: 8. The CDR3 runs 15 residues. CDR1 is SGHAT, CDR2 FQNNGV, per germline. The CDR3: CASSWAGGPEETQYF. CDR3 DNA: TGTGCCAGCAGCTGGGCGGGGGGGCCTGAGGAGACCCAGTACTTC.

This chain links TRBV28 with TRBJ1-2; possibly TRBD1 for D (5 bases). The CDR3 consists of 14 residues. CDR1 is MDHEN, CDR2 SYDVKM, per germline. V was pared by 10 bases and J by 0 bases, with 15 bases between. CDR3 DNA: TGTGCCACCTTTTCCGGGACTTCTAACTATGGCTACACCTTC. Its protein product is CATFSGTSNYGYTF.

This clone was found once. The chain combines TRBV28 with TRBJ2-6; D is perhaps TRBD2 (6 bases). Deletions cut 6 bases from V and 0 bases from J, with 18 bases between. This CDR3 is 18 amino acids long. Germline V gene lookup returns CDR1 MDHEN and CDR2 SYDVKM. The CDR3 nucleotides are TGTGCCAGCAGACCCTTTGGGGGGACGGACTCTGGGGCCAACGTCCTGACTTTC. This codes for CASRPFGGTDSGANVLTF.

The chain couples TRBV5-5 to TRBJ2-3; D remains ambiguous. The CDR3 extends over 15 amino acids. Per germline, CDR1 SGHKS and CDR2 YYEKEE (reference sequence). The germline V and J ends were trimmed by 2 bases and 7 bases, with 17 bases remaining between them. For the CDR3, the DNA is TGTGCCAGCAGCTTCGGAGCAACGCCGCCGTATACGCAGTATTTT. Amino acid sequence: CASSFGATPPYTQYF.

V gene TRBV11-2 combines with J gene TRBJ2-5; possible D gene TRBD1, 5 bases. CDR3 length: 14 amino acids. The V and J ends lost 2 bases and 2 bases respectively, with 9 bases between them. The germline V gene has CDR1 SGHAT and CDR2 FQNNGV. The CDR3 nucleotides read TGTGCCAGCAGCTTACACAGGCGTCAAGAGACCCAGTACTTC. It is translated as CASSLHRRQETQYF.

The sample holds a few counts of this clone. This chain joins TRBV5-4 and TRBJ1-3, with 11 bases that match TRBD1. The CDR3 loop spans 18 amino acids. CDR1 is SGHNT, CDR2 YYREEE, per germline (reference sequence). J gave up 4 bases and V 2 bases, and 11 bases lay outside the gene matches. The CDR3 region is CASSFGAGTGGSGNTIYF. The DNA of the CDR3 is TGTGCCAGCAGCTTTGGGGCCGGGACAGGGGGTTCGGGAAACACCATATATTTT.

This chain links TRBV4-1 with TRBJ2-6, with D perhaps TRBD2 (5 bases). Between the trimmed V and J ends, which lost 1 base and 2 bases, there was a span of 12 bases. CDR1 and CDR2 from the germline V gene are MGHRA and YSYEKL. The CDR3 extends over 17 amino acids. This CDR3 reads CASSQGSRGPGANVLTF. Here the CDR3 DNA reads TGCGCCAGCAGCCAAGGAAGTCGGGGTCCTGGGGCCAACGTCCTGACTTTC.

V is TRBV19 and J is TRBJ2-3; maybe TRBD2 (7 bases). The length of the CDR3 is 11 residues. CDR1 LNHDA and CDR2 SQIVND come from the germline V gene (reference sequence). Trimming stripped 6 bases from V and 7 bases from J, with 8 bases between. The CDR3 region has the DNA TGTGCCAGTAGGGGGGGGCATACGCAGTATTTT. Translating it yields CASRGGHTQYF.

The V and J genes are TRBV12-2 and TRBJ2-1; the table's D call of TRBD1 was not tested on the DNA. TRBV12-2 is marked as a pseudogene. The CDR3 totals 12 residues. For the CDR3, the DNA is TGTGCAACCGTTCAGGGTTTGAATGAGCAGTTCTTC. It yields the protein CATVQGLNEQFF.

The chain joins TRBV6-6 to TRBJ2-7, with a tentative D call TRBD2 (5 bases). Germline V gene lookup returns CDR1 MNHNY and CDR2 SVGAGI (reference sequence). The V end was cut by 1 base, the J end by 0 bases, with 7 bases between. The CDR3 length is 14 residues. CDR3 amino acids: CASSYYGSSYEQYF. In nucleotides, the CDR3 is TGTGCCAGCAGTTACTATGGGAGCTCCTACGAGCAGTACTTC.

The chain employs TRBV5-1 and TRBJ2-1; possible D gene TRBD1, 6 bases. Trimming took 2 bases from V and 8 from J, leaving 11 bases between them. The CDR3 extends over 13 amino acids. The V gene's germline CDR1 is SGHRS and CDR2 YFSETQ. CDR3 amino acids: CASSLQGGHEQFF. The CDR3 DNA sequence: TGCGCCAGCAGCTTACAGGGTGGCCATGAGCAGTTCTTC.

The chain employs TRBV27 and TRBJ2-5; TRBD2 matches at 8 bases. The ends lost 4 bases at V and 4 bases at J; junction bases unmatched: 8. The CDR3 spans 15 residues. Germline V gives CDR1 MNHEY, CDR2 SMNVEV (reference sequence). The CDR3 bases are TGTGCCAGCAGTTACCTCGGGGGGGAGGGAGAGACCCAGTACTTC. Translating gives CASSYLGGEGETQYF.

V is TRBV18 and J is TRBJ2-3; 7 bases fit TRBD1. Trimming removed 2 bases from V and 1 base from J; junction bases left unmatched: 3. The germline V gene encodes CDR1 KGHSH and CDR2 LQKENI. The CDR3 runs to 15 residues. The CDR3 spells CASSPIGQGTDTQYF. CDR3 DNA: TGTGCCAGCTCACCAATTGGACAGGGCACAGATACGCAGTATTTT.

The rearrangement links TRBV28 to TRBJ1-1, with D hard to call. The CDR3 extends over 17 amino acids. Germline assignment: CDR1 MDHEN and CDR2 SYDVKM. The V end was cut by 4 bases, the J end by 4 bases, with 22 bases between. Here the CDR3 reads CASSSLHLDEGGTEAFF. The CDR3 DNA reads TGTGCCAGCAGTTCCCTCCACCTGGACGAGGGAGGCACTGAAGCTTTCTTT.

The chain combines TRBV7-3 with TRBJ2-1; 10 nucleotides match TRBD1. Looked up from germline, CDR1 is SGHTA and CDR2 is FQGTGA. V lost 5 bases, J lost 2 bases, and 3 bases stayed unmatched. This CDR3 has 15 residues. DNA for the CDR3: TGTGCCAGCAGCAAGACAGGGGGCGCCTACAATGAGCAGTTCTTC. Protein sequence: CASSKTGGAYNEQFF.

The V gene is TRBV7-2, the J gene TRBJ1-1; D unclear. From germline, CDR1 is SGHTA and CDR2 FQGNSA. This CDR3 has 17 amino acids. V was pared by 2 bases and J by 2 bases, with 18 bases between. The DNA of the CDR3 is TGTGCCAGCAGCTTACCCCTAACCGGGGTGCTAAACACTGAAGCTTTCTTT. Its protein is CASSLPLTGVLNTEAFF.

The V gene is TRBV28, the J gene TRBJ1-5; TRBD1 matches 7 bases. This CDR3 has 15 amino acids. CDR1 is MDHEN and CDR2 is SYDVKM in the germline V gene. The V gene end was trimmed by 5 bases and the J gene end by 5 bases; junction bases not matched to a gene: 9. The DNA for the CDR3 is TGTGCCAGCAGTCTTAAACACAGGGGATATCAGCCCCAGCATTTT. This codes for CASSLKHRGYQPQHF. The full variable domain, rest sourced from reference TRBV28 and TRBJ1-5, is DVKVTQSSRYLVKRTGEKVFLECVQDMDHENMFWYRQDPGLGLRLIYFSYDVKMKEKGDIPEGYSVSREKKERFSLILESASTNQTSMYLCASSLKHRGYQPQHFGDGTRLSIL.

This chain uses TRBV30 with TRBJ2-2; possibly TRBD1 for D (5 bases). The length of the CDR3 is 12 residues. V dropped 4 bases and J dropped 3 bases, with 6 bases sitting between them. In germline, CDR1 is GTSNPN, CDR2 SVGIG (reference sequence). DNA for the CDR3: TGTGCCTGGACAGGGTACACCGGGGAGCTGTTTTTT. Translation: CAWTGYTGELFF.

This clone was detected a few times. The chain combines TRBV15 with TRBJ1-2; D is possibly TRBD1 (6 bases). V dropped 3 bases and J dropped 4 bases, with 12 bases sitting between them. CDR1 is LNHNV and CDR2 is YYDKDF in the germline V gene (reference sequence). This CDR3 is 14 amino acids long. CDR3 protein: CATSRGDTAYGYTF. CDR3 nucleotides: TGTGCCACCAGCAGGGGGGACACCGCCTATGGCTACACCTTC.

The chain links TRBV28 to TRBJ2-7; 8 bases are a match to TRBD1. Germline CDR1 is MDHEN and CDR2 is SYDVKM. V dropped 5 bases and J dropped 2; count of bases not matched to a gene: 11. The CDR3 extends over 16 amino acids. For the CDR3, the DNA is TGTGCCAGCAGTCCCCCTCTATCAGGGGGCGCCTACGAGCAGTACTTC. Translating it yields CASSPPLSGGAYEQYF.

The CDR3 sequence is CASSPGGNRAYGYTF. The CDR3 nucleotides are TGTGCCAGCTCCCCCGGGGGGAACAGGGCCTATGGCTACACCTTC. V and J are TRBV5-6 and TRBJ1-2, with D tentatively TRBD1 (6 bases). This CDR3 is built from 15 residues. V gave up 7 bases and J gave up 4 bases, with 20 bases separating them. Per the germline V gene, CDR1 is SGHDT and CDR2 is YYEEEE.